Below are 26 T cell receptor beta chains sequenced from a single sample in a study of CD8 T cells in Susac syndrome. cDNA came from about 0.5 to 1 ug RNA primed by random hexamers. TCRdb reprocessed the immunoSEQ multiplex PCR reads with MiXCR, giving one entry per CDR3 protein. The sample includes roughly 120,000 distinct CDR3 sequences, around 94% of them seen just once. The specimen was CD4+ T cells from PBMCs. The source is a human donor with multiple sclerosis.

The chain carries TRBV7-3 and TRBJ2-6, with TRBD1 matching 9 bases. Unmatched junction bases numbered 7, after V lost 9 bases and J lost 7 bases. The germline V gene has CDR1 SGHTA and CDR2 FQGTGA. This CDR3 has 14 amino acids. The CDR3 nucleotides read TGTGCCAGTAGGCGGGACAGGGACGCCAACGTCCTGACTTTC. Translated: CASRRDRDANVLTF. Based on the CDR3 plus reference TRBV7-3 and TRBJ2-6, the full variable domain is GAGVSQTPSNKVTEKGKYVELRCDPISGHTALYWYRQSLGQGPEFLIYFQGTGAADDSGLPNDRFFAVRPEGSVSTLKIQRTERGDSAVYLCASRRDRDANVLTFGAGSRLTVL.

The chain joins TRBV3-1 to TRBJ1-2; D gene unclear. Per the germline V gene, CDR1 is LGHDT and CDR2 is YNNKEL (reference sequence). The CDR3 covers 14 residues. The V and J ends lost 5 bases and 4 bases respectively, with 14 bases between them. The CDR3 nucleotides read TGTGCCAGCAGCTCTTTCGACCGCTCCTATGGCTACACCTTC. Translating it yields CASSSFDRSYGYTF.

The chain joins TRBV11-2 to TRBJ2-7; D tentatively fits TRBD1 or TRBD2 (5 bases each). V lost 5 bases, J lost 1 base, and 15 bases lay in between. Germline V gene sequence: CDR1 SGHAT, CDR2 FQNNGV. The CDR3 spans 15 residues. As DNA, the CDR3 is TGTGCCAGCAGCGGGACCGGGACCGCATCCTACGAGCAGTACTTC. Protein product: CASSGTGTASYEQYF.

V and J are TRBV29-1 and TRBJ1-2; unclear D gene. CDR3 length: 13 residues. Germline loops: CDR1 SQVTM, CDR2 ANQGSEA. Trimming removed 0 bases at V and 5 bases at J, with 10 bases between. The CDR3 nucleotides read TGCAGCGTTGAAGATAGCTGGCGGTATGGCTACACCTTC. Translated, it gives CSVEDSWRYGYTF.

The V call is TRBV20-1, the J call TRBJ1-1; 11 nucleotides align to TRBD1. V shed 0 bases and J 5 bases; nucleotides not matched to a gene: 8. Per the germline V gene, CDR1 is DFQATT and CDR2 is SNEGSKA (reference sequence). The CDR3 covers 16 residues. The DNA of the CDR3 is TGCAGTGCTAGAGACACCGGGACAGGGGGGGGGACTGAAGCTTTCTTT. This encodes CSARDTGTGGGTEAFF.

The gene calls are TRBV25-1 and TRBJ2-7, with TRBD2 matching 8 bases. Germline trimming cut 5 bases from V and 7 bases from J; bases unmatched to any gene: 10. CDR1 and CDR2 (germline): MGHDK, SYGVNS. This CDR3 has 14 residues. CDR3 in amino acids: CASSFSGGPLEQYF. In DNA, the CDR3 is TGTGCCAGCAGTTTCAGCGGGGGCCCGTTGGAGCAGTACTTC.

This clonotype was counted once. V and J are TRBV5-1 and TRBJ2-7, with D perhaps TRBD1 (6 bases). Trimming left V 1 base short and J 4 bases short, with 18 bases between. Germline lookup yields CDR1 SGHRS and CDR2 YFSETQ. The CDR3 has 16 residues. CDR3 bases: TGCGCCAGCAGCTTGACAGGACAGACCTACGAATACGAGCAGTACTTC. As protein: CASSLTGQTYEYEQYF.

This clonotype was found once. This chain joins TRBV18 and TRBJ2-7; 8 bases are shared with TRBD1. The CDR3 has 14 residues. Unmatched junction bases numbered 5, after V lost 4 bases and J lost 3 bases. Per the germline V gene, CDR1 is KGHSH and CDR2 is LQKENI. In DNA, the CDR3 is TGTGCCAGCTCACGAGGACAGGGCCTCTACGAGCAGTACTTC. Its translation is CASSRGQGLYEQYF. Drawing the rest from reference TRBV18 and TRBJ2-7, the complete variable domain is NAGVMQNPRHLVRRRGQEARLRCSPMKGHSHVYWYRQLPEEGLKFMVYLQKENIIDESGMPKERFSAEFPKEGPSILRIQQVVRGDSAAYFCASSRGQGLYEQYFGPGTRLTVT.

CDR3: CASSIGQGGANVLTF. The CDR3 nucleotides are TGTGCCAGTAGTATCGGACAGGGTGGGGCCAACGTCCTGACTTTC. This chain links TRBV19 with TRBJ2-6; 8 bases align to TRBD1. Germline V lookup: CDR1 LNHDA, CDR2 SQIVND (reference sequence). V shed 3 bases and J 3 bases; nucleotides not matched to a gene: 1. CDR3 size: 15 residues.

The chain joins TRBV6-1 to TRBJ2-1, with TRBD2 as a possible D gene (5 bases). Germline-derived CDR1 and CDR2 are MNHNS and SASEGT. CDR3 length equals 12 residues. Trimming cost V 8 bases and J 7 bases, with 12 bases left between them. CDR3 region: CASRATRNEQFF. DNA of the CDR3: TGTGCCAGCCGCGCAACTAGGAATGAGCAGTTCTTC.

This clonotype came up once. The rearrangement links TRBV23-1 to TRBJ2-7; tentatively, D is TRBD1 (5 bases). TRBV23-1 is known as an ORF, though its function is uncertain. Trimming left V 3 bases short and J 6 bases short, with 9 bases between. There are 12 residues in the CDR3. Here the CDR3 reads CASSHRAGEQYF. CDR3 in DNA: TGCGCCAGCAGTCACAGGGCAGGCGAGCAGTACTTC.

The rearrangement uses TRBV7-2 and TRBJ2-1; D not certain. V lost 5 bases and J lost 6, with 20 bases in between. This CDR3 region has 16 residues. CDR1 and CDR2 (germline): SGHTA, FQGNSA. CDR3 protein: CASSPPGPRGGNEQFF. CDR3 in DNA: TGTGCCAGCAGCCCGCCTGGGCCCCGAGGTGGCAATGAGCAGTTCTTC.

This chain joins TRBV3-1 and TRBJ1-1; unclear D gene. CDR3 length equals 13 residues. The ends were cut back, 1 base at V and 5 bases at J, with 8 bases in the middle. Germline lookup yields CDR1 LGHDT and CDR2 YNNKEL (reference sequence). The CDR3 spells CASSQVRRTEAFF. CDR3 in DNA: TGTGCCAGCAGCCAAGTGCGGAGAACTGAAGCTTTCTTT. The entire variable domain, with the rest obtained from reference TRBV3-1 and TRBJ1-1, is as follows: DTAVSQTPKYLVTQMGNDKSIKCEQNLGHDTMYWYKQDSKKFLKIMFSYNNKELIINETVPNRFSPKSPDKAHLNLHINSLELGDSAVYFCASSQVRRTEAFFGQGTRLTVV.

V and J are TRBV28 and TRBJ1-2; 7 bases agree with TRBD1. The germline CDR1 and CDR2 sequences are MDHEN and SYDVKM. J was trimmed by 13 bases and V by 4 bases; bases with no gene match: 6. The CDR3 runs 11 residues. The CDR3 region has the DNA TGTGCCAGCAGTTCAGACAGGGTAATCACCTTC. Its protein is CASSSDRVITF.

V is TRBV6-5 and J is TRBJ1-1; perhaps TRBD1 as D (5 bases). Germline CDR1 and CDR2: MNHEY and SVGAGI. V was pared by 6 bases and J by 3 bases, with 14 bases between. This CDR3 region has 14 residues. CDR3: CASRVTGRDTEAFF. CDR3 coding DNA: TGTGCCAGCAGGGTCACGGGGCGTGACACTGAAGCTTTCTTT.

Regarding this clonotype: One end of the junction fails to match germline, which may point to a read error. V is TRBV19 and J is TRBJ1-4; 7 bases line up with TRBD1. This CDR3 has 14 amino acids. The germline V gene encodes CDR1 LNHDA and CDR2 SQIVND (reference sequence). The CDR3 reads CASSTGTAKEKLFF. For the CDR3, the DNA is TGTGCCAGTAGTACTGGGACAGCTAAAGAAAAACTGTTTTTT.

The chain joins TRBV5-6 to TRBJ2-1, with 7 nucleotides matching TRBD2. Trimming at V came to 5 bases and at J to 4 bases, leaving 12 bases not matched to a gene. Germline V gene data show CDR1 as SGHDT and CDR2 as YYEEEE. The CDR3 spans 16 residues. The CDR3 sequence: CASRREGRGKYNEQFF. The CDR3 DNA is TGTGCCAGCAGACGGGAAGGGCGGGGGAAGTACAATGAGCAGTTCTTC.

The chain recombines TRBV4-1 with TRBJ2-5; no definite D call. V gave up 1 base and J gave up 0 bases, with 12 bases separating them. The CDR3 length is 16 residues. The germline gives CDR1 MGHRA, CDR2 YSYEKL. CDR3 amino acids: CASSQGPGRYQETQYF. CDR3 in DNA: TGCGCCAGCAGCCAAGGCCCTGGCAGGTACCAAGAGACCCAGTACTTC.

This chain connects TRBV9 to TRBJ2-7, with D possibly being TRBD1 (6 bases). Between the trimmed V and J ends, which lost 3 bases and 0 bases, there was a span of 16 bases. This CDR3 spans 16 amino acids. Germline loops: CDR1 SGDLS, CDR2 YYNGEE. The CDR3 nucleotides read TGTGCCAGCAGCGGAGGGGACACCTGGCACTCCTACGAGCAGTACTTC. It is translated as CASSGGDTWHSYEQYF.

The chain employs TRBV7-9 and TRBJ1-3; TRBD1 is a possible D gene (6 bases). CDR1 and CDR2 (germline): SEHNR, FQNEAQ (reference sequence). V gave up 8 bases and J gave up 7 bases, with 15 bases separating them. The CDR3 consists of 13 residues. CDR3 sequence (DNA): TGTGCCAGCGGGGACACCCCGAAGAACACCATATATTTT. It is translated as CASGDTPKNTIYF. The entire variable domain, with the rest obtained from reference TRBV7-9 and TRBJ1-3, is as follows: DTGVSQNPRHKITKRGQNVTFRCDPISEHNRLYWYRQTLGQGPEFLTYFQNEAQLEKSRLLSDRFSAERPKGSFSTLEIQRTEQGDSAMYLCASGDTPKNTIYFGEGSWLTVV.

The CDR3 is CASSFYRYGAGANVLTF. The DNA of the CDR3 is TGCGCCAGCAGCTTTTATAGATATGGGGCCGGGGCCAACGTCCTGACTTTC. This chain links TRBV5-1 with TRBJ2-6, with D possibly matching TRBD1 (5 bases). The germline V and J ends were trimmed by 2 bases and 4 bases, with 16 bases remaining between them. CDR1 is SGHRS, CDR2 YFSETQ, per germline. The CDR3 length is 17 residues.

The chain joins TRBV5-1 to TRBJ1-6; maybe TRBD1 (5 bases). V lost 2 bases, J lost 10 bases, and 16 bases lay in between. CDR3 length equals 15 residues. CDR1 SGHRS and CDR2 YFSETQ come from the germline V gene. The CDR3 is CASSFDSGVGSPLHF. CDR3 in DNA: TGCGCCAGCAGCTTCGACAGCGGGGTAGGCTCACCCCTCCACTTT. The full variable domain, its missing parts supplied by reference TRBV5-1 and TRBJ1-6, is KAGVTQTPRYLIKTRGQQVTLSCSPISGHRSVSWYQQTPGQGLQFLFEYFSETQRNKGNFPGRFSGRQFSNSRSEMNVSTLELGDSALYLCASSFDSGVGSPLHFGNGTRLTVT.

The chain joins TRBV19 to TRBJ1-1, with a possible D match to TRBD1 (5 bases). The CDR3 is 15 amino acids. Trimming took 3 bases from V and 10 from J, leaving 21 bases between them. Germline V gene lookup returns CDR1 LNHDA and CDR2 SQIVND (reference sequence). In nucleotides, the CDR3 is TGTGCCAGTAGTATCGGGGCAGGGCCTCAAGCGGGAGCTTTCTTT. Amino acids: CASSIGAGPQAGAFF.

The chain is built from TRBV10-3 and TRBJ1-1; TRBD1 matches at 9 bases. Germline CDR1 reads ENHRY; CDR2 reads SYGVKD. This CDR3 region has 14 residues. V was clipped by 2 bases and J by 11 bases; unmatched bases: 9. CDR3: CAISENRDRELAFF. DNA of the CDR3: TGTGCCATCAGTGAGAACCGGGACAGGGAGTTGGCTTTCTTT.

In this sample, this clonotype turned up once. The CDR3 coding sequence is TGTGCCAGCAGCTTTACGTTTGGGAATCAGCCCCAGCATTTT. Translated: CASSFTFGNQPQHF. This chain uses TRBV7-2 with TRBJ1-5; D remains ambiguous. Germline values: CDR1 SGHTA, CDR2 FQGNSA. The V gene lost 3 bases and the J gene lost 4 bases, with 10 bases spanning the gap. This CDR3 is 14 amino acids long.

V gene TRBV29-1 combines with J gene TRBJ1-3; D perhaps matches TRBD1 (5 bases). The germline gives CDR1 SQVTM, CDR2 ANQGSEA. This CDR3 has 15 amino acids. The germline V and J ends were trimmed by 4 bases and 6 bases, with 19 bases remaining between them. The CDR3 DNA reads as TGCAGCGTTGGAGAAGCCGGGACCCCTGAAAACACCATATATTTT. Protein: CSVGEAGTPENTIYF.